One sample yielded the 4 T cell receptor beta chains listed below, sequenced in a study of CD8+ T cells in alopecia areata. The authors extracted RNA and reverse transcribed it into cDNA as the sequencing template. Produced via immunoSEQ multiplex PCR; TCRdb's table is partial and in-frame only. This table holds approximately 12,000 clones, 60% found once. Lesional scalp punch biopsies and peripheral blood were collected from alopecia areata patients. The sequenced sample consisted of skin. The origin of the receptors is a human donor with alopecia areata.

A single count supports this clone. The rearrangement uses TRBV19 and TRBJ1-5, with TRBD1 identical over 8 bases. This CDR3 contains 18 residues. J was trimmed by 3 bases and V by 3 bases; bases with no gene match: 13. CDR1 and CDR2 from the germline V gene are LNHDA and SQIVND (reference sequence). In DNA, the CDR3 is TGTGCCAGTAGTATCGCCCCGACAGGGGTCGGTAACAATCAGCCCCAGCATTTT. Translation gives CASSIAPTGVGNNQPQHF.

V is TRBV6-5 and J is TRBJ2-7; D remains unclear. The germline gives CDR1 MNHEY, CDR2 SVGAGI. The V and J ends lost 6 bases and 6 bases respectively, with 12 bases between them. The CDR3 is 12 amino acids. CDR3: CASRAISFEQYF. DNA for the CDR3: TGTGCCAGCAGAGCCATTTCTTTCGAGCAGTACTTC.

The rearrangement joins TRBV30 to TRBJ2-7, with TRBD2 matching 10 bases. CDR1 is GTSNPN, CDR2 SVGIG, per germline (reference sequence). V shed 6 bases, J shed 0 bases, and the junction held 5 bases outside the gene matches. This CDR3 has 14 amino acids. DNA for the CDR3: TGTGCCTGCGAAGCGGGAGGGTCCTCCTACGAGCAGTACTTC. It codes for CACEAGGSSYEQYF.

This rearrangement joins TRBV27 to TRBJ2-7; D gene ambiguous. Germline assignment: CDR1 MNHEY and CDR2 SMNVEV (reference sequence). CDR3 length equals 14 residues. The V and J ends lost 5 bases and 0 bases respectively, with 11 bases between them. The CDR3 DNA reads as TGTGCCAGCAGTCTAAAGGCCTTCTCCTACGAGCAGTACTTC. Encoded protein: CASSLKAFSYEQYF.